This T cell receptor beta chain was retrieved from a study of PD-1 blockade in classical Hodgkin lymphoma. Study information: Nivolumab dosing for patients was 3 mg/kg, administered intravenously every 2 weeks.

Time point given: cycle 4 day 1 (C4D1), after more than 5 weeks of nivolumab. All trial patients relapsed after autologous stem cell transplantation. Thawed PBMCs were the source of CD4+ T cells, purified by magnetic negative selection. The CDR3 sequence is 15 residues long. Germline-derived CDR1 and CDR2 are MNHEY and SVGAGI. V lost 3 bases, J lost 9 bases, and 18 bases lay in between. Assay used: immunoSEQ multiplex PCR; TCRdb lists only in-frame clones, some missing. The table lists almost 30,000 clones, approximately 81% of them singletons, with less than 0.65% in the top ten. The sample was CD4+ T cells from blood, taken before the fourth cycle of nivolumab. The receptor was isolated from a human donor with classical Hodgkin lymphoma. V gene TRBV6-5 combines with J gene TRBJ1-3, with a possible D match to TRBD1 (5 bases). CDR3 in amino acids: CASSYTRDDGSTIYF. The CDR3 coding sequence is TGTGCCAGCAGTTATACTCGGGACGACGGGTCCACCATATATTTT.